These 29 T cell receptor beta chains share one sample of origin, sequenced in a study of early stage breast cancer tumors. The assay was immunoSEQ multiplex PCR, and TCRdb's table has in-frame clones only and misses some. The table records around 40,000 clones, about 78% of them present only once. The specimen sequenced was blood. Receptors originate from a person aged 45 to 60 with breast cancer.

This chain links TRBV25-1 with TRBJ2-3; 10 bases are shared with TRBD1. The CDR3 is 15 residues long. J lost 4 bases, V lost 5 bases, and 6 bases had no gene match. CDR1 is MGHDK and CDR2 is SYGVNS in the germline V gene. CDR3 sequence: CASSHRDRGSDTQYF. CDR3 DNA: TGTGCCAGCAGTCACCGGGACAGGGGTTCAGATACGCAGTATTTT.

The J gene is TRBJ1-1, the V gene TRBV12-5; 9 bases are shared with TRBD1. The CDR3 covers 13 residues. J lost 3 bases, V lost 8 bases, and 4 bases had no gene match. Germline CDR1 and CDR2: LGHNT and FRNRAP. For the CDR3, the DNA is TGTGCTAGTTCCCGGGACAGGGACACTGAAGCTTTCTTT. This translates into CASSRDRDTEAFF.

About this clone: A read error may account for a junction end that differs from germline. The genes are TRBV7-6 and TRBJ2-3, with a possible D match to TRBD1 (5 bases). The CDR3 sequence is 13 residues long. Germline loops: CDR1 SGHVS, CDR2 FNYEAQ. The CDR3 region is CASSLGGRVELHF. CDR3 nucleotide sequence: TGTGCCAGCAGCTTAGGGGGCAGGGTGGAGCTCCATTTT.

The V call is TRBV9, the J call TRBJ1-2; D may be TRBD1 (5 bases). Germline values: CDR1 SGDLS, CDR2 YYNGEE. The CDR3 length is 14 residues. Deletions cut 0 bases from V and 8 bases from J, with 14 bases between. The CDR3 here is CASSVGIGESGYTF. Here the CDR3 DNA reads TGTGCCAGCAGCGTAGGTATAGGGGAATCGGGCTACACCTTC.

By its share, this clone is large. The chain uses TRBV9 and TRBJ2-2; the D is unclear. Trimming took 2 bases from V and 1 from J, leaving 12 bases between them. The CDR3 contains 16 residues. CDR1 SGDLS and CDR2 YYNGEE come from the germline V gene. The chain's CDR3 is CASSVQTRLNTGELFF. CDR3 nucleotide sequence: TGTGCCAGCAGCGTCCAGACAAGATTGAACACCGGGGAGCTGTTTTTT.

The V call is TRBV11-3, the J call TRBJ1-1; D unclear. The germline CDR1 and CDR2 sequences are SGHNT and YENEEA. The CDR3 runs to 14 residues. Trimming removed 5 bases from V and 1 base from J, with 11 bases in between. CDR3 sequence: CASSMERSNTEAFF. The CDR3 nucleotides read TGTGCCAGCAGCATGGAGCGATCGAACACTGAAGCTTTCTTT.

The CDR3 DNA reads TGTGCCAGCGCCAGGGGACAGAATACCTACGAGCAGTACGTC. It yields the protein CASARGQNTYEQYV. The genes are TRBV7-2 and TRBJ2-7, with 7 bases that match TRBD1. This CDR3 has 14 amino acids. Losses at the gene ends were 8 bases for V and 2 bases for J; bases not matched to a gene: 9. CDR1 and CDR2 from the germline V gene are SGHTA and FQGNSA.

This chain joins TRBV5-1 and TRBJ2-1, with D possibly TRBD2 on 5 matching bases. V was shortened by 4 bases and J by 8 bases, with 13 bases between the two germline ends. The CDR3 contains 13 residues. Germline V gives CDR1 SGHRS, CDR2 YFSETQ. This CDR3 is CASSEGATHEQFF. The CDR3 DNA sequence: TGCGCCAGCAGCGAGGGAGCCACCCATGAGCAGTTCTTC.

The CDR3 is CASSPGTSGPYNEQFF. The CDR3 nucleotides are TGTGCCAGCAGCCCGGGGACTAGCGGCCCCTACAATGAGCAGTTCTTC. The gene calls are TRBV4-2 and TRBJ2-1; 11 bases map to TRBD2. The CDR3 is 16 amino acids. Per germline, CDR1 LGHNA and CDR2 YNFKEQ. The trim removed 4 bases at V and 2 bases at J, leaving 4 bases unmatched.

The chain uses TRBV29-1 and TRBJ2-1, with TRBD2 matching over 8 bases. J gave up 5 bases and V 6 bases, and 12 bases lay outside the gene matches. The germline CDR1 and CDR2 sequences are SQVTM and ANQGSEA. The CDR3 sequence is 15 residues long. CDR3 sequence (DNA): TGCAGCGTAGTACCCATAGCGGGGAGAAACAATGAGCAGTTCTTC. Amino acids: CSVVPIAGRNNEQFF.

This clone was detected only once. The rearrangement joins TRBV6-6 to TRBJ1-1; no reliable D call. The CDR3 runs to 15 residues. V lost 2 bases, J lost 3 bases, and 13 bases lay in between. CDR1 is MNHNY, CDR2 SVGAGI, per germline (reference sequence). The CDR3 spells CASSYVARMDTEAFF. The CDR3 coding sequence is TGTGCCAGCAGTTACGTAGCCCGGATGGACACTGAAGCTTTCTTT.

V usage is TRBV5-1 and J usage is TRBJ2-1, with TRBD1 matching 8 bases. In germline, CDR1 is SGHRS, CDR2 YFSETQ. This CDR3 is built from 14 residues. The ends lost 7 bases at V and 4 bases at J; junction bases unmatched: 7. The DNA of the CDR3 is TGCGCCAGCGAGAGGCAGGGGGCGTACAATGAGCAGTTCTTC. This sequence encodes CASERQGAYNEQFF.

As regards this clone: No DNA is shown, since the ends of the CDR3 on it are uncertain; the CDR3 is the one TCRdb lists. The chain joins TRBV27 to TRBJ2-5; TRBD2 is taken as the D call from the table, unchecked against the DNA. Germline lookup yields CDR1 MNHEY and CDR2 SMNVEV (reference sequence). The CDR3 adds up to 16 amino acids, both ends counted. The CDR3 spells CASSSSTSGFQETQYF.

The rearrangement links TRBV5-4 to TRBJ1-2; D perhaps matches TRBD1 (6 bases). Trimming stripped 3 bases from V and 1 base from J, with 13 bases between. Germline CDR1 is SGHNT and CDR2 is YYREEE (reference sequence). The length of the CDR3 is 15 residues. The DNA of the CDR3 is TGTGCCAGCAGCTCGGCGGGCAGGGGTAACTATGGCTACACCTTC. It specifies CASSSAGRGNYGYTF.

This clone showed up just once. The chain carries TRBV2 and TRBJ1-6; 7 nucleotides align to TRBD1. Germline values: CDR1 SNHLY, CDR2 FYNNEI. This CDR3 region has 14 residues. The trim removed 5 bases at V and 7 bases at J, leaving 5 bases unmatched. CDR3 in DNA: TGTGCCAGCAGTACCGGGACAGCCAATTCACCCCTCCACTTT. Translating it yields CASSTGTANSPLHF. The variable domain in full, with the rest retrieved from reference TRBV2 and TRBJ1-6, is EPEVTQTPSHQVTQMGQEVILRCVPISNHLYFYWYRQILGQKVEFLVSFYNNEISEKSEIFDDQFSVERPDGSNFTLKIRSTKLEDSAMYFCASSTGTANSPLHFGNGTRLTVT.

The CDR3 region has the DNA TGTGCCAGCAGCGAGGGGACTAGCGGCACAGATACGCAGTATTTT. Residues: CASSEGTSGTDTQYF. This chain uses TRBV9 with TRBJ2-3; 10 bases match TRBD2. The CDR3 spans 15 residues. After removal of 3 bases from V and 1 base from J, the junction contained 2 bases not matched to a gene. Germline V gene sequence: CDR1 SGDLS, CDR2 YYNGEE.

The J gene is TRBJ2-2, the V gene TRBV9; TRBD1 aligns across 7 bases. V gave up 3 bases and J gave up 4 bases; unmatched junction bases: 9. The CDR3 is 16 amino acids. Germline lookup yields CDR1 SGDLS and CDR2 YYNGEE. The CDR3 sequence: CASSAPPGQITGELFF. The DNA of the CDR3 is TGTGCCAGCAGCGCACCTCCGGGACAGATCACCGGGGAGCTGTTTTTT. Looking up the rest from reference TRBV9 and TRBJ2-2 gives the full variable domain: DSGVTQTPKHLITATGQRVTLRCSPRSGDLSVYWYQQSLDQGLQFLIQYYNGEERAKGNILERFSAQQFPDLHSELNLSSLELGDSALYFCASSAPPGQITGELFFGEGSRLTVL.

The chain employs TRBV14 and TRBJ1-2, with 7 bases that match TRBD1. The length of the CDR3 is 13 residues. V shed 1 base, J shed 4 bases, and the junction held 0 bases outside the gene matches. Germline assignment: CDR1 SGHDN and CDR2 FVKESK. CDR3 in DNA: TGTGCCAGCAGCCAAGCAGGGGGCTATGGCTACACCTTC. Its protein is CASSQAGGYGYTF.

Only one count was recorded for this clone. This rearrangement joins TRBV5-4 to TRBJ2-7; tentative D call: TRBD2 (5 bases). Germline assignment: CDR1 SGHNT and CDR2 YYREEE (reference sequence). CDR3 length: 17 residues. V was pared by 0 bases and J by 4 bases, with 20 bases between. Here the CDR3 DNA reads TGTGCCAGCAGCTTGGGATCTGTGGGCGGACTTACATACGAGCAGTACTTC. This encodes CASSLGSVGGLTYEQYF.

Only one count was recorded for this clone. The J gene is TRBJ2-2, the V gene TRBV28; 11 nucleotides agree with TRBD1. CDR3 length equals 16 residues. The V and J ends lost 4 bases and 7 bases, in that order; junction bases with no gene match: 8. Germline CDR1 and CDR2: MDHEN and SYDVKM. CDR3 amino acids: CASSSLGQGAVGELFF. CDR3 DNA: TGTGCCAGCAGTTCCCTAGGACAGGGGGCCGTCGGGGAGCTGTTTTTT.

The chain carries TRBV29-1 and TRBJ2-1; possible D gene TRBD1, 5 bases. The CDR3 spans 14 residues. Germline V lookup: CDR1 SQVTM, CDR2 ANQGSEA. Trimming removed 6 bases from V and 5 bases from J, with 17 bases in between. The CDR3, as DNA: TGCAGCGTCGCCAGTCAGGGCTTCGACAATGAGCAGTTCTTC. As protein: CSVASQGFDNEQFF.

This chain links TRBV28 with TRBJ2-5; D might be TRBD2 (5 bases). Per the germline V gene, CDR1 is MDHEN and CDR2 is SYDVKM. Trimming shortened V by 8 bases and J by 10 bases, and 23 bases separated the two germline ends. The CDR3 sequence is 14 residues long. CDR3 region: CASSGLSDLSFQYF. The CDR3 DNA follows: TGTGCCAGCTCCGGACTCTCCGATTTAAGCTTCCAGTACTTC.

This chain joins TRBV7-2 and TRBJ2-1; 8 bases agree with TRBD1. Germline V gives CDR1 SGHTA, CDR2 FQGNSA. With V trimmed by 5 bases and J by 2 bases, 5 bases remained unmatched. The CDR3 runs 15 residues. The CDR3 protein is CASSEDRGTYNEQFF. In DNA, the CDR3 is TGTGCCAGCAGCGAAGACAGGGGCACCTACAATGAGCAGTTCTTC.

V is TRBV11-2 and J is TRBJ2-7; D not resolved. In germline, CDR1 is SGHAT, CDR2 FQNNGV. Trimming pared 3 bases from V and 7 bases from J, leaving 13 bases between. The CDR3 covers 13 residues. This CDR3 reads CASSLATLGEQYF. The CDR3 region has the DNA TGTGCCAGCAGCTTGGCGACTCTCGGGGAGCAGTACTTC. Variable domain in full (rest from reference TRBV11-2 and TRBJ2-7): EAGVAQSPRYKIIEKRQSVAFWCNPISGHATLYWYQQILGQGPKLLIQFQNNGVVDDSQLPKDRFSAERLKGVDSTLKIQPAKLEDSAVYLCASSLATLGEQYFGPGTRLTVT.

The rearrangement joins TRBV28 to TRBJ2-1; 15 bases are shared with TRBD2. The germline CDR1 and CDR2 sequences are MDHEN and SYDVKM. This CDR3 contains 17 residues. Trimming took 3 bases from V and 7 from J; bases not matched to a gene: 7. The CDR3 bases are TGTGCCAGCAGTTTTTCGGGACTAGCGGGAGGTCGGAATGAGCAGTTCTTC. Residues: CASSFSGLAGGRNEQFF.

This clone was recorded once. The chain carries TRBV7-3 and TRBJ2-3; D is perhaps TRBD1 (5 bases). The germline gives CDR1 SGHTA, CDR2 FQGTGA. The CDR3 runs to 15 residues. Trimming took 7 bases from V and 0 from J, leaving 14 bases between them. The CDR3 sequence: CASTTIGASTDTQYF. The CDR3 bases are TGTGCCAGCACCACCATTGGGGCTAGCACAGATACGCAGTATTTT.

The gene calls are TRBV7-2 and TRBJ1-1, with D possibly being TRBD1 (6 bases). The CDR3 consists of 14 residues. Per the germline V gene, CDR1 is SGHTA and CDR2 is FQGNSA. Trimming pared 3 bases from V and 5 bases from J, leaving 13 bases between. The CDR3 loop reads CASSLAGAATEAFF. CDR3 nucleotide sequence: TGTGCCAGCAGCTTGGCAGGGGCGGCGACTGAAGCTTTCTTT.

The CDR3 sequence: CASSPQPGAKDGYTF. CDR3 nucleotide sequence: TGTGCCAGCAGCCCCCAACCAGGGGCGAAGGATGGCTACACCTTC. The chain joins TRBV7-8 to TRBJ1-2, with a possible D match to TRBD1 (6 bases). V lost 5 bases and J lost 6, with 19 bases in between. The CDR3 is 15 amino acids. CDR1 is SGHVS, CDR2 FQNEAQ, per germline.

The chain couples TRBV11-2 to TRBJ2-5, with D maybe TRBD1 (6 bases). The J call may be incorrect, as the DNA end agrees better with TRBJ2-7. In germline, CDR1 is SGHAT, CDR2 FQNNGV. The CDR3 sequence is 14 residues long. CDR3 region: CASSLGTGYYEQYF. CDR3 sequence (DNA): TGTGCCAGCAGCTTAGGAACAGGGTACTACGAGCAGTACTTC.